These T cell receptor beta chains were read from a single sample in a study of T cell repertoires in cytomegalovirus infection. TCRdb redid the calling of the reads with MiXCR, one entry per CDR3 protein. The sample includes nearly 450,000 distinct CDR3 sequences, roughly 30% of them seen just once. Specimen: PBMCs. The receptors come from a human donor in good health (CMV status not recorded). Some clones in this sample may be carry-over from other donors' samples. CDR3s leave out the opening cysteine and the closing phenylalanine or tryptophan. The order of the fields is clone size, V gene, J gene, CDR3 protein. Clone size appears in some rows only: once, few, many, or a class for an expanded clone.

size: few
V: TRBV6-1
J: TRBJ1-1
CDR3: ASSEPGQGFEAF

size: -
V: TRBV28
J: TRBJ2-5
CDR3: ASSPLGGGWETQY

size: many
V: TRBV7-6
J: TRBJ2-1
CDR3: ASSSSVDEQF

size: -
V: TRBV5-8
J: TRBJ1-5
CDR3: ASSLDLGQLDQPQH

size: many
V: TRBV19
J: TRBJ2-7
CDR3: ASSTAAIAYEQY

size: -
V: TRBV7-9
J: TRBJ2-1
CDR3: ASSLVARGIHNEQF

size: -
V: TRBV29-1
J: TRBJ2-7
CDR3: SVEDNSYEQY

size: few
V: TRBV28
J: TRBJ1-2
CDR3: ASSNGGTYGYT

size: -
V: TRBV20-1
J: TRBJ1-6
CDR3: SASATGDNSPLH

size: few
V: TRBV6-2/TRBV6-3
J: TRBJ2-5
CDR3: ASSYPGLGETQY

size: -
V: TRBV7-8
J: TRBJ1-4
CDR3: ASSYPTGPTNETLF

size: -
V: TRBV4-1
J: TRBJ1-1
CDR3: ASSQAGTGNTEAF

size: few
V: TRBV6-1
J: TRBJ2-3
CDR3: ASSELSTDTQY

size: once
V: TRBV24-1
J: TRBJ1-2
CDR3: ATSDLQDNYGYT

size: -
V: TRBV5-4
J: TRBJ2-7
CDR3: ASSLILSGTSSSYEQY

size: -
V: TRBV5-1
J: TRBJ2-5
CDR3: ASSKGQGGETQY

size: -
V: TRBV25-1
J: TRBJ1-2
CDR3: ASQGTYGRYGYT

size: few
V: TRBV6-6
J: TRBJ2-6
CDR3: ASSYSAAGANVLT

size: few
V: TRBV23-1
J: TRBJ2-1
CDR3: ASIPFSSYNEQF

size: few
V: TRBV6-6
J: TRBJ2-5
CDR3: ASNPETYQETQY

size: many
V: TRBV7-8
J: TRBJ2-7
CDR3: ASSQGLYEQY

size: many
V: TRBV7-2
J: TRBJ2-1
CDR3: ASSFDRVENEQF

size: few
V: TRBV4-1
J: TRBJ1-1
CDR3: ASSQTRALDGGTEAF

size: many
V: TRBV11-2
J: TRBJ1-4
CDR3: ASTPFGRVEGEKLF

size: -
V: TRBV11-2
J: TRBJ2-7
CDR3: ASSLGLRLVGDSYEQY

size: few
V: TRBV3-1
J: TRBJ2-1
CDR3: ASSQESTGGLSYNEQF

size: -
V: TRBV4-1
J: TRBJ1-3
CDR3: ASSQARALDILY

size: -
V: TRBV6-1
J: TRBJ2-7
CDR3: AILGQWADEQY

size: once
V: TRBV6-2/TRBV6-3
J: TRBJ2-7
CDR3: ASRRTGTESYEQY

size: -
V: TRBV29-1
J: TRBJ2-7
CDR3: SVRPASGGSYEQY

size: many
V: TRBV7-2
J: TRBJ2-1
CDR3: ASSLGRGVEQF

size: few
V: TRBV12-3/TRBV12-4
J: TRBJ1-5
CDR3: ASSPDRGGQPQH

size: -
V: TRBV20-1
J: TRBJ1-5
CDR3: SATTANQPQH

size: few
V: TRBV6-4
J: TRBJ2-1
CDR3: ASSDSFGTSGGAYNEQF

size: -
V: TRBV6-2/TRBV6-3
J: TRBJ1-5
CDR3: ASSGLTGNQPQH

size: few
V: TRBV12-3/TRBV12-4
J: TRBJ2-5
CDR3: ASSLRGVGETQY

size: few
V: TRBV19
J: TRBJ1-5
CDR3: ASSMWKGAVSNQPQH

size: many
V: TRBV12-3/TRBV12-4
J: TRBJ1-2
CDR3: ASRPDSRTSYT